This entry lists 20 T cell receptor beta chains sequenced from one sample in a study of response to subunit inactivated influenza vaccine (dated by TCRdb to between 2017 and 2018). Libraries were prepared through RT-PCR. Sequenced on an Illumina HiSeq 2500. TCRdb reworked the public reads: Q25 trimming with fastp, MiXCR clone assembly, productive beta chains retained. Rows merge per CDR3 protein into single entries with the most common DNA and genes. This sample is represented by under 800,000 distinct CDR3 sequences; approximately 14% of them were singletons. Approximately 6.5% of the sample is taken by the ten largest. Sequencing was performed on PBMCs from blood, taken approximately 15 days before vaccination. These receptors were taken from a middle-aged man who received an inactivated influenza vaccine. Donor details come from another sample of the same person, matched by shared clones.

This chain uses TRBV20-1 with TRBJ2-1; D uncertain. Germline V gene data show CDR1 as DFQATT and CDR2 as SNEGSKA (reference sequence). Trimming stripped 1 base from V and 0 bases from J, with 10 bases between. The CDR3 totals 15 residues. The DNA of the CDR3 is TGCAGTGCTAGAGCCAGGATGAGCTCCTACAATGAGCAGTTCTTC. It yields the protein CSARARMSSYNEQFF.

This clonotype came up a few times. The V and J genes are TRBV7-2 and TRBJ2-3, with D tentatively TRBD2 (5 bases). V lost 1 base and J lost 4, with 12 bases in between. This CDR3 comprises 15 residues. The germline V gene encodes CDR1 SGHTA and CDR2 FQGNSA. The CDR3 here is CASSLGASLADTQYF. As DNA, the CDR3 is TGTGCCAGCAGCTTAGGTGCTAGCTTAGCAGATACGCAGTATTTT.

The gene calls are TRBV7-2 and TRBJ2-1; 10 bases align to TRBD2. V lost 2 bases to trimming and J lost 5 bases; unmatched junction nucleotides: 3. This CDR3 contains 15 residues. Germline CDR1 is SGHTA and CDR2 is FQGNSA. The CDR3 nucleotides are TGTGCCAGCAGCTTATCTAGCGGGGGTCACAATGAGCAGTTCTTC. Translated: CASSLSSGGHNEQFF.

The rearrangement uses TRBV6-1 and TRBJ1-5; no clear D gene. Germline CDR1 and CDR2: MNHNS and SASEGT. The CDR3 contains 13 residues. V was pared by 6 bases and J by 6 bases, with 12 bases between. The CDR3 spells CASRGRAGQPQHF. DNA for the CDR3: TGTGCCAGCAGAGGGAGGGCAGGTCAGCCCCAGCATTTT.

The chain employs TRBV4-2 and TRBJ2-2, with 7 bases fitting TRBD1. V shed 1 base, J shed 4 bases, and the junction held 6 bases outside the gene matches. The germline gives CDR1 LGHNA, CDR2 YNFKEQ. The length of the CDR3 is 16 residues. The CDR3 reads CASSQVGTVTTGELFF. The CDR3 DNA follows: TGTGCCAGCAGCCAAGTCGGGACAGTAACCACCGGGGAGCTGTTTTTT.

This clonotype appeared a few times. The genes are TRBV29-1 and TRBJ2-3; 10 bases match TRBD2. Germline CDR1 reads SQVTM; CDR2 reads ANQGSEA. The CDR3 has 12 amino acids. This chain's CDR3 is CSASGSRDTQYF. CDR3 nucleotides: TGCTCGGCTAGCGGGAGTAGAGATACGCAGTATTTT.

The chain uses TRBV24-1 and TRBJ2-5; no reliable D call. Per germline, CDR1 KGHDR and CDR2 SFDVKD. Trimming stripped 0 bases from V and 6 bases from J, with 13 bases between. CDR3 length: 15 residues. DNA for the CDR3: TGTGCCACCAGTGATTTGCGGTACGGGCTGCAGACCCAGTACTTC. Its protein product is CATSDLRYGLQTQYF.

This chain connects TRBV5-1 to TRBJ2-2; 10 nucleotides line up with TRBD1. Per germline, CDR1 SGHRS and CDR2 YFSETQ. V shed 3 bases and J 2 bases; nucleotides not matched to a gene: 1. The CDR3 sequence is 15 residues long. CDR3 sequence reads: CASSWTGGNTGELFF. The CDR3 DNA reads TGCGCCAGCAGCTGGACAGGGGGAAACACCGGGGAGCTGTTTTTT.

This clonotype has a handful of counts. The genes are TRBV12-3 or TRBV12-4 and TRBJ1-2; D may be TRBD1 (6 bases). This CDR3 has 15 amino acids. V dropped 3 bases and J dropped 7 bases, with 18 bases sitting between them. Here the CDR3 reads CASSLGAGAPGGYTF. CDR3 nucleotides: TGTGCCAGCAGTTTGGGGGCTGGGGCTCCCGGTGGCTACACCTTC.

The V gene is TRBV5-1, the J gene TRBJ2-7; 12 nucleotides agree with TRBD2. Trimming cost V 7 bases and J 3 bases; bases outside gene matches: 8. Germline V gives CDR1 SGHRS, CDR2 YFSETQ. The CDR3 consists of 15 residues. CDR3 sequence: CASFWTSGEIYEQYF. The CDR3 DNA reads as TGCGCCAGCTTTTGGACTAGCGGGGAGATCTACGAGCAGTACTTC.

The chain links TRBV7-9 to TRBJ2-7; TRBD2 matches 11 bases. The CDR3 runs to 16 residues. V was clipped by 4 bases and J by 2 bases; unmatched bases: 7. In germline, CDR1 is SEHNR, CDR2 FQNEAQ (reference sequence). The CDR3 loop is CASSSNPTSGAYEQYF. In DNA form, the CDR3 reads TGTGCCAGCAGCTCAAATCCGACTAGCGGGGCCTACGAGCAGTACTTC.

This clonotype was observed a few times. This chain uses TRBV9 with TRBJ2-7; 10 bases are shared with TRBD1. J lost 2 bases, V lost 3 bases, and 5 bases had no gene match. The germline gives CDR1 SGDLS, CDR2 YYNGEE. The CDR3 is 15 amino acids. The DNA for the CDR3 is TGTGCCAGCAGCGGGGGACAGGGGCCTACCTACGAGCAGTACTTC. This gives the protein CASSGGQGPTYEQYF.

The J gene is TRBJ2-7, the V gene TRBV28; 11 bases agree with TRBD2. V was pared by 7 bases and J by 3 bases, with 20 bases of the junction left unmatched. The CDR3 extends over 19 amino acids. Germline V gene data show CDR1 as MDHEN and CDR2 as SYDVKM. The CDR3 loop reads CASKNPVGGTSGRYYEQYF. The CDR3 bases are TGTGCCAGCAAGAATCCGGTTGGGGGTACTAGCGGGAGATACTACGAGCAGTACTTC.

The sample holds a few counts of this clonotype. V and J are TRBV5-1 and TRBJ2-1; 8 bases fit TRBD2. The ends lost 9 bases at V and 7 bases at J; junction bases unmatched: 3. This CDR3 comprises 11 residues. In germline, CDR1 is SGHRS, CDR2 YFSETQ. CDR3 nucleotides: TGCGCCACCCGGGGGGGAAATGAGCAGTTCTTC. It is translated as CATRGGNEQFF.

To note about this clonotype: Relative to the germline gene, one junction end is altered; a read error may explain this. This sequence joins TRBV20-1 and TRBJ2-3, with D maybe TRBD2 (5 bases). CDR1 and CDR2 (germline): DFQATT, SNEGSKA (reference sequence). The CDR3 loop spans 17 amino acids. The DNA for the CDR3 is TGCTGTGCTAGAGATGGGGTGGTAGCGCGGGTTACAGATACGCAGTATTTT. This encodes CCARDGVVARVTDTQYF.

The chain links TRBV4-2 to TRBJ2-1, with 7 bases fitting TRBD2. CDR1 is LGHNA and CDR2 is YNFKEQ in the germline V gene. V shed 1 base, J shed 5 bases, and the junction held 8 bases outside the gene matches. CDR3 length equals 16 residues. The CDR3 reads CASSQASGQRNNEQFF. The CDR3 region has the DNA TGTGCCAGCAGCCAAGCTAGCGGCCAGAGAAACAATGAGCAGTTCTTC.

This clonotype turned up a few times. The chain carries TRBV6-2 or TRBV6-3 and TRBJ1-2; possible D gene TRBD1, 5 bases. V was shortened by 6 bases and J by 6 bases, with 17 bases between the two germline ends. This CDR3 is built from 14 residues. Germline values: CDR1 MNHEY, CDR2 SVGEGT. The CDR3 DNA is TGTGCCAGCAGGCGATCCCGACAGAGAGATGGCTACACCTTC. Translating it yields CASRRSRQRDGYTF.

This clonotype showed up just a few times. V gene TRBV18 combines with J gene TRBJ2-7; tentatively, D is TRBD1 (6 bases). Germline CDR1 reads KGHSH; CDR2 reads LQKENI. Trimming shortened V by 6 bases and J by 1 base, and 19 bases separated the two germline ends. This CDR3 comprises 16 residues. The CDR3 DNA sequence: TGTGCCAGCTCCCGCGACAGGCAAATCTCTTCCTACGAGCAGTACTTC. Amino acids: CASSRDRQISSYEQYF. Full variable domain (outside the CDR3, taken from reference TRBV18 and TRBJ2-7): NAGVMQNPRHLVRRRGQEARLRCSPMKGHSHVYWYRQLPEEGLKFMVYLQKENIIDESGMPKERFSAEFPKEGPSILRIQQVVRGDSAAYFCASSRDRQISSYEQYFGPGTRLTVT.

The V call is TRBV7-8, the J call TRBJ2-2; D possibly corresponds to TRBD2 (5 bases). The germline CDR1 and CDR2 sequences are SGHVS and FQNEAQ. CDR3 length: 14 residues. Trimming stripped 3 bases from V and 6 bases from J, with 11 bases between. The CDR3 spells CASSFVRGAGELFF. The CDR3 coding sequence is TGTGCCAGCAGCTTCGTACGGGGTGCCGGGGAGCTGTTTTTT.

The V call is TRBV27, the J call TRBJ2-7; possible D gene TRBD2, 5 bases. Germline loops: CDR1 MNHEY, CDR2 SMNVEV (reference sequence). The V and J ends lost 3 bases and 1 base respectively, with 7 bases between them. The length of the CDR3 is 13 residues. CDR3 in DNA: TGTGCCAGCAGTTTTGACTATTCCTACGAGCAGTACTTC. Protein: CASSFDYSYEQYF.